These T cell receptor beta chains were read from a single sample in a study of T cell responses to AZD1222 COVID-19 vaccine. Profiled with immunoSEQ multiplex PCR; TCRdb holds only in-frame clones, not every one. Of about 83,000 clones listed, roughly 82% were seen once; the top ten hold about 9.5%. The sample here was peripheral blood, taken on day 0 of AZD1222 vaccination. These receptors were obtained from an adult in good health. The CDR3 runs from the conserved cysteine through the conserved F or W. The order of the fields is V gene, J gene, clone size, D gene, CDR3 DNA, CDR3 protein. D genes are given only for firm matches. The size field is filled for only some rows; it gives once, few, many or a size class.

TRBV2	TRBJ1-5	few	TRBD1	TGTGCCAGCAGTGAAACAACAGGGGGCTGGGGGCCCCAGCATTTT	CASSETTGGWGPQHF
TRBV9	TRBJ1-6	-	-	TGTGCCAGCAGCTCAGATCCGTTTTATTCACCCCTCCACTTT	CASSSDPFYSPLHF
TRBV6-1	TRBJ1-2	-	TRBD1	TGTGCCAGCAGTGACAACCCGGGGACAGGGTTTCGTGGCTACACCTTC	CASSDNPGTGFRGYTF
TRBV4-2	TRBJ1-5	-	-	TGTGCCAGCAGCCCAACAGGAAAGGGCGGCAATCAGCCCCAGCATTTT	CASSPTGKGGNQPQHF
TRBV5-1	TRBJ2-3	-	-	TGCGCCAGCAGCCCTCTTGCGGGCACAGATACGCAGTATTTT	CASSPLAGTDTQYF
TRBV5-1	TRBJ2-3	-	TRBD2	TGCGCCAGCAGCTTGGGGCTAGCGGCACTCGGCACAGATACGCAGTATTTT	CASSLGLAALGTDTQYF
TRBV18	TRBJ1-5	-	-	TGTGCCAGCTCCCGGGACCGAGATAGCAATCAGCCCCAGCATTTT	CASSRDRDSNQPQHF
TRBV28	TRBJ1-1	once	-	TGTGCCAGCAGTTTTGTGGGACGTGGCACTGAAGCTTTCTTT	CASSFVGRGTEAFF
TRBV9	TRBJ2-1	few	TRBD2	TGTGCCAGCAGCATAACTAGCGGGAGTAATGAGCAGTTCTTC	CASSITSGSNEQFF
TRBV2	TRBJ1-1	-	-	TGTGCCAGCAGTCCCTATTCCGTGGGGAACACTGAAGCTTTCTTT	CASSPYSVGNTEAFF
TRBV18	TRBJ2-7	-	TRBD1	TGTGCCAGCTCACCACCGAACAGGGGGCAATACGAGCAGTACTTC	CASSPPNRGQYEQYF
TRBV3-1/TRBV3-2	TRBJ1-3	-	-	TGTGCCAGCAGCCCGCGGGAGGCGACTGGAAACACCATATATTTT	CASSPREATGNTIYF
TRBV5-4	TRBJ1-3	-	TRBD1	TGTGCCAGCAGCTTATGGACAGGGGGAAACACCATATATTTT	CASSLWTGGNTIYF
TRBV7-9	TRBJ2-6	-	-	TGTGCCAGCAGCTTAGGAGGATCCGGGGCCAACGTCCTGACTTTC	CASSLGGSGANVLTF
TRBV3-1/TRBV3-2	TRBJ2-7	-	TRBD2	TGTGCCAGCAGCCAAGCGGCTAGCGGGGGGACAGCCTACGAGCAGTACTTC	CASSQAASGGTAYEQYF
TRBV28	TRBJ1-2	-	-	TGTGCCAGCAGATCCGCCAGTCCTAACTATGGCTACACCTTC	CASRSASPNYGYTF
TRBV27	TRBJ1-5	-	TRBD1	TGTGCCAGCAGTCCGGGGACAGGAAGAGGGGATCAGCCCCAGCATTTT	CASSPGTGRGDQPQHF
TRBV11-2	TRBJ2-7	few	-	TGTGCCAGCATGGGAAGAATCTCCTACGAGCAGTACTTC	CASMGRISYEQYF
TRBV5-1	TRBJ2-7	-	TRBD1	TGCGCCAGCAGCTTCGGGACAGGGGCCTACGAGCAGTACTTC	CASSFGTGAYEQYF
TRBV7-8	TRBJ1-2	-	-	TGTGCCAGCAGCGATCAAAGCTATGGCTACACCTTC	CASSDQSYGYTF
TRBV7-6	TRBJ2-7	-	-	TGTGCCAGCAGCTTATGGGGGGGCGTAGACGAGCAGTACTTC	CASSLWGGVDEQYF
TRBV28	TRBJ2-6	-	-	TGTGCCAGCAGCCCGGAGGGGTCTGGGGCCAACGTCCTGACTTTC	CASSPEGSGANVLTF
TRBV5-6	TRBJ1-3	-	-	TGTGCCAGCAGCTTGGTCGGGACCCGCTCTGGAAACACCATATATTTT	CASSLVGTRSGNTIYF
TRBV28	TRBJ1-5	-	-	TGTGCCAGCGAGAGAGTCTCTTACGATCAGCCCCAGCATTTT	CASERVSYDQPQHF
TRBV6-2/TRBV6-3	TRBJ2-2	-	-	TGTGCCAGCAGTTACCTTGGTTTCACCGGGGAGCTGTTTTTT	CASSYLGFTGELFF
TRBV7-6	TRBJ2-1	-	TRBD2	TGTGCCAGCACCCTAAGGGCCAGCGGGGTCGACAATGAGCAGTTCTTC	CASTLRASGVDNEQFF
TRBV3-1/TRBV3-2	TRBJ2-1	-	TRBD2	TGTGCCAGCAGCCAAGCTGGGGGACTAGAGGAGCAGTTCTTC	CASSQAGGLEEQFF
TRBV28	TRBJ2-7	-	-	TGTGCCAGCAGTCTCGCGGGGCCTTTCTACGAGCAGTACTTC	CASSLAGPFYEQYF
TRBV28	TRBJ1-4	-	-	TGTGCCAGCAGTTCCCCGGGCGGGTCGGCTGAAAAACTGTTTTTT	CASSSPGGSAEKLFF
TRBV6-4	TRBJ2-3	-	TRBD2	TGTGCCAGCAATCACCGGACTACCTTAGGGGAGGGGACGCAGTATTTT	CASNHRTTLGEGTQYF
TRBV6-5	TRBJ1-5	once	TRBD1	TGTGCCATTAACCGGGACAGGGGGTCCAATCAGCCCCAGCATTTT	CAINRDRGSNQPQHF
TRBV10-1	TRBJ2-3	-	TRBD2	TGCGCCAGCAGTGAAGGACTAGCGGGAGCAGATACGCAGTATTTT	CASSEGLAGADTQYF
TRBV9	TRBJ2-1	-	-	TGTGCCAGCAGCGTCGGGAGTTTCTCCTACAATGAGCAGTTCTTC	CASSVGSFSYNEQFF
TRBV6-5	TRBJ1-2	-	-	TGTGCCAGCAGTTCTACCCCGGGGAACTATGGCTACACCTTC	CASSSTPGNYGYTF
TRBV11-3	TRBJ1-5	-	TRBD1	TGTGCCAGCAGCTCCACGGACAGGGAGGGAAATCAGCCCCAGCATTTT	CASSSTDREGNQPQHF
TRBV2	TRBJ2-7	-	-	TGTGCCAGCAGTATTCCTCTGGGAGGAGACATGACATACGAGCAGTACTTC	CASSIPLGGDMTYEQYF
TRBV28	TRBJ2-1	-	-	TGTGCCAGCAGCGTGGGCGGCGCCTACAATGAGCAGTTCTTC	CASSVGGAYNEQFF
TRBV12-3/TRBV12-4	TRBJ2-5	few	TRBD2	TGTGCCAGCAGTTTATTAGCGGGTGAGACCCAGTACTTC	CASSLLAGETQYF
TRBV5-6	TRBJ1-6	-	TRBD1	TGTGCCAGCAGCTTGAACAGGGGCGGTTCACCCCTCCACTTT	CASSLNRGGSPLHF
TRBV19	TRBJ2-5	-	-	TGTGCCAGTACCCCGAGTGGGGGGCAAGAGACCCAGTACTTC	CASTPSGGQETQYF
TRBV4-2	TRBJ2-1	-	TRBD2	TGTGCCAGCAGCCAAGATGCGAGCGGGGGCTCCTACAATGAGCAGTTCTTC	CASSQDASGGSYNEQFF
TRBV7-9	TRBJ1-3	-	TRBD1	TGTGCCAGCAGCTCCTTTCGGGACAGGGGGCGAGGGGGAAACACCATATATTTT	CASSSFRDRGRGGNTIYF
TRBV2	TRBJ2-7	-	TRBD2	TGTGCCAGTTCGGCCGGGACTAGCGGGATTGGTTCCTACGAGCAGTACTTC	CASSAGTSGIGSYEQYF
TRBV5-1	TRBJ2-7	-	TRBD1	TGCGCCAGCAGCTTGACGACGGGACAGGGAACCTACGAGCAGTACTTC	CASSLTTGQGTYEQYF
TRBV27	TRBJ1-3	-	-	TGTGCCAGCGCAAGGGGGGGTACTGGAAACACCATATATTTT	CASARGGTGNTIYF
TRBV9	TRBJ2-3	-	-	TGTGCCAGCAGCCCCATCGGGGATACGCAGTATTTT	CASSPIGDTQYF
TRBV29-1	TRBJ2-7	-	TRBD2	TGCAGCGTTGAAACTAGCGGAGTCTACGAGCAGTACTTC	CSVETSGVYEQYF
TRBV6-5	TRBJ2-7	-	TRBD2	TGTGCCAGCAGTAGCGGGAGCTCTTACTACGAGCAGTACTTC	CASSSGSSYYEQYF
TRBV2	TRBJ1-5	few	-	TGTGCCAGCAACAGAAACAATCAGCCCCAGCATTTT	CASNRNNQPQHF
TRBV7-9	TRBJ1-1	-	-	TGTGCCAGCAGCTTTGACCAGAACACTGAAGCTTTCTTT	CASSFDQNTEAFF
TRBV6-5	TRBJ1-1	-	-	TGTGCCAGCGTTTGGGGGGGCACTGAAGCTTTCTTT	CASVWGGTEAFF
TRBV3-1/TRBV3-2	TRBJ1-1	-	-	TGTGCCAGCAGCCAGGCCCCCCTAACCCCTGAAGCTTTCTTT	CASSQAPLTPEAFF
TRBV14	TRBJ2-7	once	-	TGTGCCAGCAGCCTGGCCGGCGGGGTGATCTCCTACGAGCAGTACTTC	CASSLAGGVISYEQYF
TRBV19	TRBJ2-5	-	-	TGTGCCAGTAGTACAACCCGGGGAGAGACCCAGTACTTC	CASSTTRGETQYF
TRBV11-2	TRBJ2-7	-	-	TGTGCCAGCAGCTTAGATCAGTGGGCACAGTACTTC	CASSLDQWAQYF
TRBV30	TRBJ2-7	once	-	TGTGCCTGGGAAGGCGGCCTTTCCTACGAGCAGTACTTC	CAWEGGLSYEQYF
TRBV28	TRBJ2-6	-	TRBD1	TGTGCCAGCAGCCGGGGAAGGAGAACAGGGGGCTCTGGGGCCAACGTCCTGACTTTC	CASSRGRRTGGSGANVLTF
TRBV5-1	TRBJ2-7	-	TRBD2	TGCGCCAGCAGCTTGGATCCTAGCGGGGGCATGGAGCAGTACTTC	CASSLDPSGGMEQYF
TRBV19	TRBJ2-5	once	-	TGTGCCAGTAGTATAACTACAACCTCGCAAGAGACCCAGTACTTC	CASSITTTSQETQYF